This T cell receptor beta chain comes out of a study of blood T cells in healthy people across ages. Primed by a sample-barcoded 5' primer and a J-beta primer mix, a second PCR proceeded for 7 to 11 cycles. A 12-random-nucleotide template-switch adaptor tagged each cDNA molecule. Each sample provided no less than 2.5 million CDR3-containing paired-end reads. TCRdb called the 5' RACE reads again in MiXCR, with one record for every CDR3 protein. The sample holds some 1,500,000 distinct CDR3 sequences; 40% to 45% are singletons and the top ten take about 4%. V was pared by 1 base and J by 5 bases, with 11 bases between. This CDR3 has 14 amino acids. Germline CDR1 GTSNPN, CDR2 SVGIG (reference sequence). Healthy Russian Caucasian donors spanned ages about 6 to 100 years.

The chain carries TRBV30 and TRBJ1-4; D possibly corresponds to TRBD1 (5 bases). This TCR was sampled from a woman aged 18-29 years in good health. Sequencing used blood. The CDR3 bases are TGTGCCTGGAGTGAAGCAGGGCCAAATGAAAAACTGTTTTTT. Its protein is CAWSEAGPNEKLFF. Using reference TRBV30 and TRBJ1-4 for the parts outside the CDR3, the full variable domain is SQTIHQWPATLVQPVGSPLSLECTVEGTSNPNLYWYRQAAGRGLQLLFYSVGIGQISSEVPQNLSASRPQDRQFILSSKKLLLSDSGFYLCAWSEAGPNEKLFFGSGTQLSVL.